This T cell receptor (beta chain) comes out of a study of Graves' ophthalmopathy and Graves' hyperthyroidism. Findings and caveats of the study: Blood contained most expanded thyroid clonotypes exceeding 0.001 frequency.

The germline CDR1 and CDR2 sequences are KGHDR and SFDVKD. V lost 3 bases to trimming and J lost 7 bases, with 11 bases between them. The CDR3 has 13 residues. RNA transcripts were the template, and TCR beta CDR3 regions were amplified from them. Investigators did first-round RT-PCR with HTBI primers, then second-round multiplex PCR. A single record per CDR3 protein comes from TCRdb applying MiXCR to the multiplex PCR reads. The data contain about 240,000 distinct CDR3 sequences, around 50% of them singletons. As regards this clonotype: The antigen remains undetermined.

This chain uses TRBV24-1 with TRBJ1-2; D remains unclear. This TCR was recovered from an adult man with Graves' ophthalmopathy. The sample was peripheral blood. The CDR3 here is CATSDPPDVGYTF. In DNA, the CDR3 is TGTGCCACCAGTGATCCCCCCGACGTTGGCTACACCTTC.